These T cell receptor beta chains were read from a single sample in a study of blood T cell repertoires in COVID-19. TCRdb's copy holds only in-frame clones and misses some; the assay was immunoSEQ multiplex PCR. The table includes under 200,000 clones, roughly 86% detected once. Material: peripheral blood. All receptors come from a man aged 65-85 years with acute or convalescent COVID-19. The CDR3 runs from the conserved cysteine through the conserved F or W. The D gene is left open where the match is weak. Rows may omit the clone size; those that give it use once, few, many or a size class.

>.|TRBJ2-5|TRBV3-1/TRBV3-2|.
CASSPGGGETQYF
TGTGCCAGCAGTCCGGGGGGCGGGGAGACCCAGTACTTC
>.|TRBJ2-3|TRBV27|once
CASSLLLAMADTQYF
TGTGCCAGCAGTTTACTACTAGCTATGGCAGATACGCAGTATTTT
>.|TRBJ1-1|TRBV6-2/TRBV6-3|few
CASSAWGAKTEAFF
TGTGCCAGCAGTGCGTGGGGAGCCAAGACTGAAGCTTTCTTT
>.|TRBJ2-3|TRBV7-2|.
CASSLVGTDTQYF
TGTGCCAGCAGCTTAGTAGGCACAGATACGCAGTATTTT
>TRBD1|TRBJ1-5|TRBV28|.
CASSFGDRGIQPQHF
TGTGCCAGCAGTTTTGGTGACAGGGGAATACAGCCCCAGCATTTT
>.|TRBJ2-7|TRBV10-3|.
CAISDTRGTDYEQYF
TGTGCCATCAGTGACACCCGCGGGACAGACTACGAGCAGTACTTC
>.|TRBJ1-6|TRBV2|.
CASSEVGGSPLHF
TGTGCCAGCAGTGAAGTAGGGGGTTCACCCCTCCACTTT
>TRBD1|TRBJ1-4|TRBV18|once
CASSPSGQGYEKLFF
TGTGCCAGCTCACCTTCGGGACAGGGATATGAAAAACTGTTTTTT
>TRBD2|TRBJ2-1|TRBV5-1|.
CASSLSPGGAYNEQFF
TGCGCCAGCAGCTTGAGCCCGGGGGGGGCCTACAATGAGCAGTTCTTC
>.|TRBJ1-6|TRBV6-5|.
CASKDFNSPLHF
TGTGCCAGCAAAGACTTCAATTCACCCCTCCACTTT
>.|TRBJ1-4|TRBV2|.
CASSDGTNEKLFF
TGTGCCAGCAGTGACGGGACTAATGAAAAACTGTTTTTT
>.|TRBJ2-1|TRBV7-3|.
CASSLRSGSYNEQFF
TGTGCCAGCAGCCTACGCTCGGGGTCCTACAATGAGCAGTTCTTC
>TRBD2|TRBJ2-5|TRBV7-2|.
CASSFGGGDQETQYF
TGTGCCAGCAGCTTCGGCGGGGGGGACCAAGAGACCCAGTACTTC
>TRBD2|TRBJ2-7|TRBV28|once
CASSTPGGAYEQYF
TGTGCCAGCAGTACCCCGGGGGGGGCCTACGAGCAGTACTTC
>.|TRBJ2-6|TRBV15|.
CATSRGQGSSGANVLTF
TGTGCCACCAGCAGAGGTCAGGGGAGCTCCGGGGCCAACGTCCTGACTTTC
>TRBD2|TRBJ2-3|TRBV7-2|once
CASSHRPAGGSTDTQYF
TGTGCCAGCAGCCACCGGCCAGCGGGAGGGAGCACAGATACGCAGTATTTT
>.|TRBJ2-3|TRBV5-1|.
CASKGVPDTQYF
TGCGCCAGCAAGGGAGTCCCAGATACGCAGTATTTT
>TRBD1|TRBJ1-6|TRBV27|.
CASSFGTGLSPLHF
TGTGCCAGCAGTTTCGGGACAGGGTTATCACCCCTCCACTTT
>.|TRBJ1-2|TRBV4-2|.
CASSHEDRTGYTF
TGTGCCAGCAGCCATGAAGACAGAACGGGCTACACCTTC
>.|TRBJ1-4|TRBV5-4|.
CASSLGGQGEKLFF
TGTGCCAGCAGCTTGGGAGGCCAGGGCGAAAAACTGTTTTTT
>TRBD2|TRBJ2-7|TRBV10-3|once
CAISALAGPYEQYF
TGTGCCATCAGTGCATTAGCGGGACCCTACGAGCAGTACTTC
>TRBD1|TRBJ1-4|TRBV5-1|.
CASSLGQGDEKLFF
TGCGCCAGCAGCTTGGGACAGGGGGATGAAAAACTGTTTTTT
>.|TRBJ2-1|TRBV5-1|.
CASTMGGLSYNEQFF
TGCGCCAGCACCATGGGCGGACTCTCCTACAATGAGCAGTTCTTC
>TRBD1|TRBJ2-7|TRBV28|.
CASRPGTGGTEQYF
TGTGCCAGCAGACCCGGGACAGGGGGGACCGAGCAGTACTTC
>.|TRBJ1-5|TRBV10-1|.
CASSDGNQPQHF
TGCGCCAGCAGTGACGGCAATCAGCCCCAGCATTTT
>.|TRBJ2-2|TRBV4-3|.
CASSPGVLNTGELFF
TGCGCCAGCAGTCCGGGAGTCTTAAACACCGGGGAGCTGTTTTTT
>.|TRBJ1-1|TRBV5-4|.
CASSEWRITEAFF
TGTGCCAGCAGCGAATGGAGGATTACTGAAGCTTTCTTT
>.|TRBJ1-6|TRBV10-1|few
CASSELRDGSLHF
TGCGCCAGCAGTGAGTTGCGGGATGGCTCCCTCCACTTT
>TRBD2|TRBJ2-5|TRBV2|few
CASTRERTSQETQYF
TGTGCCAGCACCCGAGAAAGGACTAGCCAAGAGACCCAGTACTTC
>.|TRBJ2-4|TRBV3-1/TRBV3-2|.
CASSQDFGSQYF
TGTGCCAGCAGCCAAGATTTCGGGAGTCAGTACTTC
>.|TRBJ2-5|TRBV6-5|once
CASSYPGRGETQYF
TGTGCCAGCAGTTACCCGGGAAGAGGGGAGACCCAGTACTTC
>.|TRBJ2-3|TRBV7-2|once
CASSRDRSTDTQYF
TGTGCCAGCAGCCGTGACAGGAGCACAGATACGCAGTATTTT
>TRBD2|TRBJ2-3|TRBV6-5|.
CASSIGLAGVDTQYF
TGTGCCAGCAGTATCGGACTAGCGGGAGTAGATACGCAGTATTTT
>TRBD1|TRBJ1-4|TRBV7-9|.
CASSLGQEGEKLFF
TGTGCCAGCAGCCTCGGACAGGAGGGTGAAAAACTGTTTTTT
>TRBD1|TRBJ1-4|TRBV5-1|.
CASSGTGGDWEKLFF
TGCGCCAGCAGCGGGACAGGGGGAGATTGGGAAAAACTGTTTTTT
>.|TRBJ1-5|TRBV11-2|few
CASSSYRDDQPQHF
TGTGCCAGCAGCTCCTACAGGGATGATCAGCCCCAGCATTTT
>TRBD1|TRBJ1-2|TRBV27|once
CASRRTGNYGYTF
TGTGCCAGCAGGAGGACAGGCAACTATGGCTACACCTTC
>.|TRBJ2-2|TRBV6-5|once
CASSYSEGLITGELFF
TGTGCCAGCAGTTATTCCGAGGGACTTATCACCGGGGAGCTGTTTTTT
>.|TRBJ2-3|TRBV25-1|once
CASSDPARGQDTQYF
TGTGCCAGCAGTGACCCTGCAAGGGGCCAAGATACGCAGTATTTT
>TRBD1|TRBJ2-7|TRBV7-3|.
CASSLGDSRREQYF
TGTGCCAGCAGCTTAGGGGACAGTCGGCGGGAGCAGTACTTC
>TRBD1|TRBJ2-7|TRBV23-1|.
CASSTRDRDYEQYF
TGCGCCAGCAGCACCCGGGACAGAGACTACGAGCAGTACTTC
>.|TRBJ2-5|TRBV9|.
CASSVALVERETQYF
TGTGCCAGCAGCGTAGCACTAGTTGAGAGAGAGACCCAGTACTTC
>.|TRBJ2-3|TRBV6-5|.
CASSYKQGSTDTQYF
TGTGCCAGCAGTTACAAGCAGGGGAGCACAGATACGCAGTATTTT
>.|TRBJ1-4|TRBV5-1|.
CASSLLNPDEKLFF
TGCGCCAGCAGCTTGTTAAATCCAGATGAAAAACTGTTTTTT
>.|TRBJ2-7|TRBV28|once
CASSLWGAPEYF
TGTGCCAGCAGTTTATGGGGGGCCCCGGAGTACTTC
>TRBD2|TRBJ2-1|TRBV5-4|.
CASSLDGGRGDEQFF
TGTGCCAGCAGCTTGGATGGCGGGAGGGGGGATGAGCAGTTCTTC
>TRBD2|TRBJ2-1|TRBV5-1|.
CASSLVPGTSRRDNEQFF
TGCGCCAGCAGCTTGGTCCCCGGGACTAGCAGACGAGACAATGAGCAGTTCTTC
>.|TRBJ1-2|TRBV24-1|.
CATSDRGGGMRGYTF
TGTGCCACCAGTGACCGGGGTGGAGGGATGAGGGGCTACACCTTC
>TRBD1|TRBJ1-6|TRBV4-1|.
CASSRGQGDVSPLHF
TGCGCCAGCAGCCGCGGACAGGGGGATGTTTCACCCCTCCACTTT
>TRBD1|TRBJ1-1|TRBV7-8|.
CASSPLRGQGARNTEAFF
TGTGCCAGCAGCCCCCTTCGTGGTCAGGGGGCTCGAAACACTGAAGCTTTCTTT
>TRBD1|TRBJ1-5|TRBV2|.
CASSGSAQGGSNQPQHF
TGTGCCAGCAGTGGGTCTGCACAGGGGGGCTCTAATCAGCCCCAGCATTTT
>TRBD1|TRBJ2-2|TRBV6-5|.
CASRTGSANTGELFF
TGTGCCAGCAGGACAGGGTCCGCGAACACCGGGGAGCTGTTTTTT